This T cell receptor (beta chain) was profiled in a study of T cell responses to AZD1222 COVID-19 vaccine. The study's findings and limits: Unmutated variant regions are reportedly the target of nearly half of TCRs that are spike-specific. Clonal diversity was possibly underestimated; the donors were predominantly white British and more often female.

Sequencing was performed with immunoSEQ multiplex PCR; in TCRdb, only in-frame clones are kept and a portion is missing. The sample contains 90,000 to 100,000 clones, 75% to 90% of which appear only once. Concerning this clone itself: Antigen specificity is unknown.

With 1 base removed from V and 3 bases from J, the gap between germline ends came to 2 bases. The germline V gene has CDR1 SGHRS and CDR2 YFSETQ. The CDR3 is 11 amino acids. The specimen comprised peripheral blood, sampled on day 0 of AZD1222 vaccination. The sequence derives from an adult in good health. This sequence joins TRBV5-1 and TRBJ2-7; D is ambiguous. The CDR3 nucleotides are TGCGCCAGCAGCTTGTACTACGAGCAGTACTTC. Protein sequence: CASSLYYEQYF.